Each of the 24 T cell receptor beta chains below was sequenced from the same sample in a study of blood T cells in healthy people across ages. The authors ran a second PCR of 7 to 11 cycles using a sample-barcoded 5' primer and a J-beta primer mix. From the 5' RACE reads, TCRdb called clonotypes with MiXCR, one entry per CDR3 protein. Found here are 1.5 million to 2 million distinct CDR3 sequences, 40% to 55% of them singletons; the top ten hold approximately 2.1%. Sequenced sample: blood. The receptor source for this set is a woman between 40 and 50 years old in good health.

J is TRBJ2-3 and V is TRBV29-1, with TRBD2 identical over 12 bases. V lost 7 bases to trimming and J lost 4 bases; unmatched junction nucleotides: 9. The CDR3 extends over 15 amino acids. Germline assignment: CDR1 SQVTM and CDR2 ANQGSEA. DNA of the CDR3: TGCAGCGCCCGCCGGACTAGCGGGAAGTCAGATACGCAGTATTTT. It specifies CSARRTSGKSDTQYF.

The rearrangement uses TRBV7-2 and TRBJ2-6, with a weak D call TRBD2 (5 bases). Germline V gene sequence: CDR1 SGHTA, CDR2 FQGNSA. Trimming cost V 1 base and J 0 bases, with 10 bases left between them. The CDR3 contains 17 residues. CDR3 nucleotides: TGTGCCAGCAGCTTAGGAGGGTGGAACTCTGGGGCCAACGTCCTGACTTTC. Translation gives CASSLGGWNSGANVLTF.

CDR3 sequence reads: CASSLGNSGSTDTQYF. The CDR3, as DNA: TGCGCCAGCAGCTTAGGCAACTCCGGAAGCACAGATACGCAGTATTTT. This sequence joins TRBV5-1 and TRBJ2-3; D is unresolved. V was cut by 2 bases and J by 0 bases, with 13 bases left in between. CDR3 length equals 16 residues. Per germline, CDR1 SGHRS and CDR2 YFSETQ.

The chain uses TRBV5-1 and TRBJ2-2; a weak D match, TRBD2 (6 bases). Between the trimmed V and J ends, which lost 2 bases and 0 bases, there was a span of 11 bases. Germline CDR1 SGHRS, CDR2 YFSETQ. The CDR3 totals 16 residues. The CDR3 loop is CASSFGLNSNTGELFF. As DNA, the CDR3 is TGCGCCAGCAGCTTTGGACTAAACTCGAACACCGGGGAGCTGTTTTTT.

The chain combines TRBV27 with TRBJ2-3; 7 nucleotides line up with TRBD1. This CDR3 is 15 amino acids long. Germline lookup yields CDR1 MNHEY and CDR2 SMNVEV (reference sequence). The ends lost 2 bases at V and 10 bases at J; junction bases unmatched: 12. CDR3 residues: CASSLLDRRLGAQYF. CDR3 bases: TGTGCCAGCAGTTTACTGGACAGGCGCCTCGGGGCGCAGTATTTT.

This clonotype was seen more than once but under ten times. The chain recombines TRBV12-5 with TRBJ1-2; D not certain. The V gene lost 6 bases and the J gene lost 10 bases, with 15 bases spanning the gap. The CDR3 has 12 residues. Per the germline V gene, CDR1 is LGHNT and CDR2 is FRNRAP. The chain's CDR3 is CASGSAPSNYTF. CDR3 sequence (DNA): TGTGCTAGTGGATCCGCGCCCTCCAACTACACCTTC.

The CDR3 spells CASSQVRERPDTQYF. Written as DNA, the CDR3 is TGTGCCAGCAGCCAAGTTAGAGAGCGCCCGGATACGCAGTATTTT. This chain links TRBV4-2 with TRBJ2-3; D is uncertain. CDR1 LGHNA and CDR2 YNFKEQ come from the germline V gene. This CDR3 is 15 amino acids long. The V and J ends lost 1 base and 6 bases respectively, with 14 bases between them.

This rearrangement joins TRBV7-3 to TRBJ2-3; 7 bases map to TRBD1. Trimming took 1 base from V and 0 from J; bases not matched to a gene: 4. This CDR3 contains 16 residues. Germline CDR1 SGHTA, CDR2 FQGTGA. In DNA, the CDR3 is TGTGCCAGCAGCTTAAGAGGGACAGTTAGCACAGATACGCAGTATTTT. Its translation: CASSLRGTVSTDTQYF.

The chain uses TRBV28 and TRBJ2-6; D perhaps matches TRBD2 (6 bases). V lost 2 bases and J lost 0, with 17 bases in between. The V gene's germline CDR1 is MDHEN and CDR2 SYDVKM. The CDR3 runs to 19 residues. In DNA form, the CDR3 reads TGTGCCAGCAGTTTAGTCGGTGGCGGGGTGGACTCTGGGGCCAACGTCCTGACTTTC. Its translation is CASSLVGGGVDSGANVLTF.

In its sample, this clonotype was seen a few times. The gene calls are TRBV21-1 and TRBJ1-2. TRBV21-1 is listed as a pseudogene. The CDR3 is 15 amino acids. The CDR3 region is CASSKPKFRNYGYTF. The CDR3 coding sequence is TGTGCCAGCAGCAAACCCAAATTTCGTAACTATGGCTACACCTTC.

The chain carries TRBV4-2 and TRBJ2-5; D is tentatively TRBD1 or TRBD2 (5 bases each). In germline, CDR1 is LGHNA, CDR2 YNFKEQ. The length of the CDR3 is 16 residues. Trimming cost V 1 base and J 2 bases, with 14 bases left between them. The CDR3 loop reads CASSQGLGDGQETQYF. The CDR3 region has the DNA TGTGCCAGCAGCCAAGGACTGGGGGACGGTCAAGAGACCCAGTACTTC.

This sequence joins TRBV5-1 and TRBJ1-4, with TRBD1 as a possible D gene (5 bases). The germline gives CDR1 SGHRS, CDR2 YFSETQ. V was trimmed by 2 bases and J by 3 bases, leaving 11 bases between them. The CDR3 runs to 15 residues. The CDR3 here is CASSLETGPNEKLFF. DNA of the CDR3: TGCGCCAGCAGCTTAGAAACAGGCCCTAATGAAAAACTGTTTTTT.

This clonotype came up once. The J gene is TRBJ2-1, the V gene TRBV4-3; no clear D gene. The CDR3 is made up of 14 amino acids. Germline CDR1 reads LGHNA; CDR2 reads YSLEER. Trimming cost V 1 base and J 13 bases, with 17 bases left between them. In DNA form, the CDR3 reads TGCGCCAGCAGCCAAGGTATCTTCCCGGAGACCCAGTTCTTC. Protein product: CASSQGIFPETQFF.

CDR3 DNA: TGTGCCACCGACAGGGGGCGATCGGAGACCCAGTACTTC. This encodes CATDRGRSETQYF. V is TRBV7-9 and J is TRBJ2-5; 10 bases line up with TRBD1. This CDR3 has 13 residues. Germline V CDR1 and CDR2: SEHNR, FQNEAQ (reference sequence). With 10 bases clipped from V and 5 bases from J, the junction kept 7 bases outside the gene matches. The whole variable domain, filled in from reference TRBV7-9 and TRBJ2-5, reads DTGVSQNPRHKITKRGQNVTFRCDPISEHNRLYWYRQTLGQGPEFLTYFQNEAQLEKSRLLSDRFSAERPKGSFSTLEIQRTEQGDSAMYLCATDRGRSETQYFGPGTRLLVL.

This clonotype was seen a single time. The chain is built from TRBV5-8 and TRBJ2-4; D might be TRBD1 (6 bases). The end of the DNA aligns better with TRBJ2-7, so the J call may be wrong. The CDR3 sequence is 15 residues long. Germline loops: CDR1 SGHTS, CDR2 YDEGEE. CDR3 in amino acids: CASSLAIDRRYEQYF. In nucleotides, the CDR3 is TGTGCCAGCAGCTTGGCAATAGACAGGCGCTACGAGCAGTACTTC.

The sample holds a few counts of this clonotype. V and J are TRBV7-2 and TRBJ2-7; maybe TRBD1 (6 bases). Germline values: CDR1 SGHTA, CDR2 FQGNSA. The CDR3 loop spans 15 amino acids. The V end lost 6 bases, the J end lost 5 bases, and 20 bases lay between the germline ends. The chain's CDR3 is CASSIAQGRGHEQYF. The CDR3 nucleotides are TGTGCCAGCAGTATTGCCCAGGGCAGGGGACACGAGCAGTACTTC.

The V gene is TRBV20-1, the J gene TRBJ2-1; TRBD1 matches at 7 bases. J gave up 12 bases and V 5 bases, and 13 bases lay outside the gene matches. CDR3 length: 13 residues. CDR1 is DFQATT and CDR2 is SNEGSKA in the germline V gene (reference sequence). CDR3 loop: CSAVQSGSGGQFF. For the CDR3, the DNA is TGCAGTGCTGTACAGTCGGGCTCAGGGGGGCAGTTCTTC.

The chain couples TRBV4-3 to TRBJ2-3, with TRBD2 identical over 10 bases. Germline V gene data show CDR1 as LGHNA and CDR2 as YSLEER. The CDR3 is 15 residues long. V trimming: 4 bases; J trimming: 9 bases; junction bases outside the gene matches: 10. For the CDR3, the DNA is TGCGCCAGCAGCCGAGAAGCGGGGGGGGCATCCACGCAGTATTTT. Its translation: CASSREAGGASTQYF.

The rearrangement uses TRBV12-3 or TRBV12-4 and TRBJ2-1; the D gene is possibly TRBD2 (5 bases). CDR3 length equals 13 residues. Trimming shortened V by 6 bases and J by 4 bases, and 10 bases separated the two germline ends. The CDR3 sequence is CASSPREYNEQFF. The CDR3 region has the DNA TGTGCCAGCAGCCCGAGGGAGTACAATGAGCAGTTCTTC.

This chain joins TRBV6-4 and TRBJ1-2; 11 nucleotides line up with TRBD1. The germline CDR1 and CDR2 sequences are MRHNA and SNTAGT. Trimming cost V 5 bases and J 6 bases; bases outside gene matches: 5. The CDR3 runs to 14 residues. The CDR3 reads CASSRTGGADGYTF. The CDR3 coding sequence is TGTGCCAGCAGTCGGACAGGGGGCGCCGATGGCTACACCTTC.

The chain combines TRBV6-2 or TRBV6-3 with TRBJ2-1; TRBD1 or TRBD2 may be the D gene (5 bases each). The CDR3 extends over 15 amino acids. Deletions cut 4 bases from V and 4 bases from J, with 14 bases between. The germline gives CDR1 MNHEY, CDR2 SVGEGT. CDR3 loop: CASSSLGTDYNEQFF. The DNA of the CDR3 is TGTGCCAGCAGTTCCCTCGGGACCGATTACAATGAGCAGTTCTTC.

Note on this clonotype: A much larger clone lies one base from this, so it may be a read error. The J gene is TRBJ2-5, the V gene TRBV27; possibly TRBD2 for D (6 bases). The CDR3 contains 13 residues. Trimming cost V 3 bases and J 2 bases, with 7 bases left between them. Germline CDR1 and CDR2: MNHEY and SMNVEV (reference sequence). The CDR3 region is CASSFREQETQYF. The CDR3, as DNA: TGTGCCAGCAGTTTCCGGGAGCAAGAGACCCAGTACTTC.

V usage is TRBV7-2 and J usage is TRBJ2-2, with TRBD1 identical over 8 bases. Germline V gene lookup returns CDR1 SGHTA and CDR2 FQGNSA. V lost 5 bases to trimming and J lost 4 bases; unmatched junction nucleotides: 6. CDR3 length: 15 residues. Written as DNA, the CDR3 is TGTGCCAGCAGCGGACAGGGAAGGAGCACCGGGGAGCTGTTTTTT. It codes for CASSGQGRSTGELFF.

V gene TRBV20-1 combines with J gene TRBJ2-3, with 9 bases identical to TRBD1. Germline CDR1 is DFQATT and CDR2 is SNEGSKA (reference sequence). The V segment lost 3 bases and the J segment 5 bases; nucleotides outside the gene matches: 6. The CDR3 loop spans 14 amino acids. The CDR3 bases are TGCAGTGCTAGTTGGGACAGGGCTGAAGATACGCAGTATTTT. Translation gives CSASWDRAEDTQYF.